Described below is a single T cell receptor (beta chain) sequence and its context. Its antigen is unidentified. These data come from a study of shared clonotypes between healthy human individuals. Study findings and constraints: Deeper or shallower sequencing was expected to change how clonotypes are shared among donors.

Each cell subset's genomic DNA was divided evenly among several immunoSEQ plates. Some clones are missing from TCRdb's copy, which holds only in-frame ones; the method was immunoSEQ multiplex PCR. The sample has about 640,000 clones; 55% to 75% are singletons. The CDR3 is 12 residues long. In germline, CDR1 is KGHSH, CDR2 LQKENI. V lost 4 bases to trimming and J lost 3 bases, with 6 bases between them. Sequencing input: memory CD4+ T cells sorted from blood. Documented subset: CD45RA-negative fraction. This TCR came from a woman in her 30s in good health. The V gene is TRBV18, the J gene TRBJ2-5, with D possibly called TRBD1 or TRBD2 (5 bases each). The CDR3 DNA reads as TGTGCCAGCTCACTGGGGGAAGAGACCCAGTACTTC. Translated: CASSLGEETQYF. The full variable domain, its missing parts supplied by reference TRBV18 and TRBJ2-5, is NAGVMQNPRHLVRRRGQEARLRCSPMKGHSHVYWYRQLPEEGLKFMVYLQKENIIDESGMPKERFSAEFPKEGPSILRIQQVVRGDSAAYFCASSLGEETQYFGPGTRLLVL.